This entry lists 5 T cell receptor beta chains sequenced from one sample in a study of CD8 T cells in ankylosing spondylitis. One entry per CDR3 protein results from TCRdb running MiXCR on the 5' RACE reads. This sample yields 250,000 to 400,000 distinct CDR3 sequences, of which roughly 10% are seen a single time; roughly 9.2% belongs to the top ten. The specimen was blood, either unsorted or a sorted T cell fraction (not recorded which). The receptors come from a female donor with ankylosing spondylitis or in good health (not recorded which).

This clonotype occurred many times. The chain links TRBV7-9 to TRBJ1-6; the D is unclear. This CDR3 is built from 13 residues. Germline CDR1 SEHNR, CDR2 FQNEAQ (reference sequence). V was shortened by 5 bases and J by 8 bases, with 10 bases between the two germline ends. The CDR3 reads CASSEMRDSPLHF. The CDR3 DNA reads TGTGCCAGCAGCGAGATGCGAGATTCACCCCTCCACTTT.

This clonotype was detected only a few times. This chain connects TRBV4-3 to TRBJ2-1, with no clear D. The CDR3 consists of 14 residues. V lost 2 bases and J 7 bases, leaving 12 bases between the germline ends. CDR1 is LGHNA, CDR2 YSLEER, per germline. The CDR3 coding sequence is TGCGCCAGCAGCCAAATGCCCTCCGGGAATGAGCAGTTCTTC. It encodes CASSQMPSGNEQFF.

The table lists this clonotype with many counts. The rearrangement joins TRBV5-1 to TRBJ2-2; D not certain. Trimming stripped 3 bases from V and 8 bases from J, with 14 bases between. Germline-derived CDR1 and CDR2 are SGHRS and YFSETQ. This CDR3 comprises 14 residues. The chain's CDR3 is CASSSPNPGGELFF. For the CDR3, the DNA is TGCGCCAGCAGCTCCCCGAACCCTGGGGGGGAGCTGTTTTTT. Full variable domain (outside the CDR3, taken from reference TRBV5-1 and TRBJ2-2): KAGVTQTPRYLIKTRGQQVTLSCSPISGHRSVSWYQQTPGQGLQFLFEYFSETQRNKGNFPGRFSGRQFSNSRSEMNVSTLELGDSALYLCASSSPNPGGELFFGEGSRLTVL.

The chain combines TRBV20-1 with TRBJ2-7; 11 positions match TRBD1. V shed 6 bases, J shed 6 bases, and the junction held 13 bases outside the gene matches. Per germline, CDR1 DFQATT and CDR2 SNEGSKA (reference sequence). The CDR3 covers 15 residues. The CDR3 nucleotides are TGCAGTGCCTCCCAATGGGGACAGGGGGTATTCGAGCAGTACTTC. Translation: CSASQWGQGVFEQYF.

Here the CDR3 DNA reads TGTGCCATCAGTGACCCGGGGAATCAGCCCCAGCATTTT. It encodes CAISDPGNQPQHF. The V call is TRBV10-3, the J call TRBJ1-5; unclear D gene. V lost 3 bases and J lost 4, with 7 bases in between. The CDR3 sequence is 13 residues long. Germline V lookup: CDR1 ENHRY, CDR2 SYGVKD.